Below are 26 T cell receptor beta chains sequenced from a single sample in a study of T-cell memory formation after mild COVID-19. TCRdb re-called the 5' RACE reads through MiXCR, storing one row per CDR3 protein. The sample yields some 290,000 distinct CDR3 sequences, roughly 16% seen once. The source material was PBMCs or a T cell subset sorted from them (not recorded which). The source of these receptors is a man aged 18-30 years who had mild COVID-19 (a few samples of this study predate the infection). Cell type and time point are not known.

This clonotype was observed at least ten times. This chain's CDR3 is CASSWMYEQYF. CDR3 coding DNA: TGCGCCAGCAGCTGGATGTACGAGCAGTACTTC. The rearrangement uses TRBV5-1 and TRBJ2-7; D gene uncertain. Germline-derived CDR1 and CDR2 are SGHRS and YFSETQ. The CDR3 sequence is 11 residues long. Trimming shortened V by 3 bases and J by 4 bases, and 5 bases separated the two germline ends. The full variable domain, completed using reference TRBV5-1 and TRBJ2-7, is KAGVTQTPRYLIKTRGQQVTLSCSPISGHRSVSWYQQTPGQGLQFLFEYFSETQRNKGNFPGRFSGRQFSNSRSEMNVSTLELGDSALYLCASSWMYEQYFGPGTRLTVT.

The V and J genes are TRBV3-1 and TRBJ2-1; D is tentatively TRBD1 or TRBD2 (5 bases each). This CDR3 is 16 amino acids long. Germline-derived CDR1 and CDR2 are LGHDT and YNNKEL (reference sequence). Trimming pared 6 bases from V and 4 bases from J, leaving 19 bases between. The CDR3, as DNA: TGTGCCAGCAGTCACCAGGGAGTGGGGAAATACAATGAGCAGTTCTTC. As protein: CASSHQGVGKYNEQFF.

This chain uses TRBV12-3 or TRBV12-4 with TRBJ2-7; D perhaps matches TRBD1 (7 bases). This CDR3 spans 13 amino acids. V lost 1 base, J lost 11 bases, and 15 bases lay in between. The CDR3 DNA sequence: TGTGCCAGCAGTTTAGGACAGGGTGCGGGGAAGTACGTC. The encoded protein is CASSLGQGAGKYV.

This clonotype has a handful of counts. The chain combines TRBV3-2 with TRBJ2-7; the table assigns TRBD1, which was not confirmed against the DNA. TRBV3-2 is designated a pseudogene. This CDR3 comprises 19 residues. The CDR3 region is CASSLRDRASGLSSYEQYF. The CDR3 DNA follows: TGTGCCAGCAGCCTCCGGGACAGGGCCTCCGGACTGTCCTCCTACGAGCAGTACTTC.

CDR3 bases: TGCGCCAGCAGCCAAGTAGGACAGGGTAAATCACCCCTCCACTTT. Protein: CASSQVGQGKSPLHF. The J gene is TRBJ1-6, the V gene TRBV4-1; the match to TRBD1 covers 8 bases. V lost 1 base to trimming and J lost 10 bases; unmatched junction nucleotides: 6. Germline V gene sequence: CDR1 MGHRA, CDR2 YSYEKL. The CDR3 contains 15 residues.

The chain carries TRBV9 and TRBJ2-3, with 7 bases that match TRBD1. This CDR3 contains 14 residues. J lost 0 bases, V lost 6 bases, and 4 bases had no gene match. From germline, CDR1 is SGDLS and CDR2 YYNGEE. Written as DNA, the CDR3 is TGTGCCAGCATGACAGGGTTGAGCACAGATACGCAGTATTTT. As protein: CASMTGLSTDTQYF.

This chain links TRBV5-5 with TRBJ2-7, with 8 nucleotides matching TRBD1. The CDR3 has 14 residues. Germline V lookup: CDR1 SGHKS, CDR2 YYEKEE (reference sequence). Trimming at V came to 4 bases and at J to 6 bases, leaving 9 bases not matched to a gene. The CDR3 region has the DNA TGTGCCAGCAGCCCGCAGGGGGCAGGTCGCGAGCAGTACTTC. Amino acids: CASSPQGAGREQYF.

The chain recombines TRBV24-1 with TRBJ2-1; 7 bases map to TRBD1. Germline V gene data show CDR1 as KGHDR and CDR2 as SFDVKD. The CDR3 has 16 amino acids. Germline trimming cut 5 bases from V and 0 bases from J; bases unmatched to any gene: 6. The CDR3 protein is CATSGQGRSSYNEQFF. The CDR3 DNA reads TGTGCCACCAGTGGACAGGGTCGAAGCTCCTACAATGAGCAGTTCTTC.

This clonotype has a handful of counts. The chain links TRBV5-1 to TRBJ2-1; TRBD2 is a possible D gene (5 bases). Germline V gene sequence: CDR1 SGHRS, CDR2 YFSETQ. CDR3 length: 14 residues. The V and J ends lost 1 base and 6 bases respectively, with 11 bases between them. The CDR3 DNA reads TGCGCCAGCAGCTTGAATTGGAGGAGCAATGAGCAGTTCTTC. Protein product: CASSLNWRSNEQFF.

The chain is built from TRBV20-1 and TRBJ2-2, with D tentatively TRBD2 (5 bases). From germline, CDR1 is DFQATT and CDR2 SNEGSKA (reference sequence). V was cut by 1 base and J by 5 bases, with 11 bases left in between. The CDR3 runs to 14 residues. CDR3 region: CSARVGRITGELFF. CDR3 DNA sequence: TGCAGTGCTAGAGTGGGGAGAATAACCGGGGAGCTGTTTTTT.

This chain links TRBV4-2 with TRBJ1-4; tentatively, D is TRBD1 (5 bases). The CDR3 runs 13 residues. The ends were cut back, 0 bases at V and 10 bases at J, with 9 bases in the middle. The germline gives CDR1 LGHNA, CDR2 YNFKEQ. The CDR3 reads CASSQDGGRKLFF. CDR3 nucleotides: TGTGCCAGCAGCCAAGATGGGGGAAGAAAACTGTTTTTT.

The genes are TRBV7-8 and TRBJ2-7; TRBD2 is a possible D gene (5 bases). The CDR3 is 15 residues long. Germline CDR1 is SGHVS and CDR2 is FQNEAQ. V dropped 3 bases and J dropped 6 bases, with 18 bases sitting between them. CDR3 region: CASSFYTGTLAEQYV. The CDR3 nucleotides read TGTGCCAGCAGCTTCTACACGGGAACTCTCGCCGAGCAGTACGTC.

This clonotype was seen many times. The V gene is TRBV7-2, the J gene TRBJ2-1; tentatively, D is TRBD2 (5 bases). Looked up from germline, CDR1 is SGHTA and CDR2 is FQGNSA. Trimming cost V 5 bases and J 9 bases, with 14 bases left between them. This CDR3 region has 13 residues. The CDR3 nucleotides read TGTGCCAGCAGCATGGGTGCGGGCAGTGAGCAGTTCTTC. This codes for CASSMGAGSEQFF. The variable domain in full, with the rest retrieved from reference TRBV7-2 and TRBJ2-1, is GAGVSQSPSNKVTEKGKDVELRCDPISGHTALYWYRQSLGQGLEFLIYFQGNSAPDKSGLPSDRFSAERTGGSVSTLTIQRTQQEDSAVYLCASSMGAGSEQFFGPGTRLTVL.

This clonotype turned up a few times. The chain recombines TRBV7-6 with TRBJ2-3, with TRBD2 identical over 7 bases. This CDR3 has 14 amino acids. After removal of 5 bases from V and 2 bases from J, the junction contained 4 bases not matched to a gene. CDR1 SGHVS and CDR2 FNYEAQ come from the germline V gene. In nucleotides, the CDR3 is TGTGCCAGCAGCCCAGCGGGGAACACAGATACGCAGTATTTT. It specifies CASSPAGNTDTQYF.

The J gene is TRBJ2-1, the V gene TRBV20-1; D not resolved. CDR3 length: 13 amino acids. V was pared by 7 bases and J by 0 bases, with 10 bases between. Per germline, CDR1 DFQATT and CDR2 SNEGSKA (reference sequence). CDR3 protein: CSGSTSSYNEQFF. The CDR3 DNA reads TGCAGTGGGAGCACGAGCTCCTACAATGAGCAGTTCTTC.

The chain combines TRBV15 with TRBJ1-2; D gene ambiguous. Trimming took 0 bases from V and 6 from J, leaving 17 bases between them. CDR3 length: 16 residues. In germline, CDR1 is LNHNV, CDR2 YYDKDF (reference sequence). The CDR3: CATSRDPRSDVHGYTF. CDR3 coding DNA: TGTGCCACCAGCAGAGATCCCCGGAGCGACGTGCATGGCTACACCTTC.

At least ten counts were recorded for this clonotype. This chain connects TRBV20-1 to TRBJ1-1; D uncertain. CDR3 length: 12 residues. Per the germline V gene, CDR1 is DFQATT and CDR2 is SNEGSKA (reference sequence). The V end lost 5 bases, the J end lost 0 bases, and 7 bases lay between the germline ends. The CDR3 spells CSAPRMNTEAFF. Written as DNA, the CDR3 is TGCAGTGCTCCACGGATGAACACTGAAGCTTTCTTT.

The sample holds a few counts of this clonotype. V gene TRBV6-2 or TRBV6-3 combines with J gene TRBJ2-7; TRBD2 agrees at 10 bases. Germline V gene data show CDR1 as MNHEY and CDR2 as SVGEGT. V lost 0 bases, J lost 3 bases, and 2 bases stayed unmatched. The CDR3 extends over 15 amino acids. In DNA form, the CDR3 reads TGTGCCAGCAGTTACTCTAGCGGGGGGAACTACGAGCAGTACGTC. It yields the protein CASSYSSGGNYEQYV.

The chain is built from TRBV2 and TRBJ2-5; D possibly corresponds to TRBD2 (6 bases). CDR1 SNHLY and CDR2 FYNNEI come from the germline V gene. Trimming shortened V by 6 bases and J by 2 bases, and 16 bases separated the two germline ends. The CDR3 sequence is 15 residues long. The CDR3 is CASRASTSGQETQYF. DNA of the CDR3: TGTGCCAGCAGAGCATCTACGAGCGGGCAAGAGACCCAGTACTTC.

The chain joins TRBV29-1 to TRBJ2-3, with D unresolved. CDR1 is SQVTM, CDR2 ANQGSEA, per germline. This CDR3 has 12 amino acids. Trimming removed 5 bases at V and 2 bases at J, with 8 bases between. This chain's CDR3 is CSVRVTTDTQYF. The CDR3, as DNA: TGCAGCGTTAGAGTAACCACAGATACGCAGTATTTT.

V gene TRBV6-6 combines with J gene TRBJ2-2, with TRBD1 identical over 10 bases. There are 15 residues in the CDR3. The trim removed 5 bases at V and 4 bases at J, leaving 4 bases unmatched. Germline V gene sequence: CDR1 MNHNY, CDR2 SVGAGI (reference sequence). The DNA of the CDR3 is TGTGCCAGCAGTGTCGACAGGGGGCCCACCGGGGAGCTGTTTTTT. The encoded protein is CASSVDRGPTGELFF.

This clonotype was observed a few times. The J gene is TRBJ1-3, the V gene TRBV7-9; D gene unclear. The germline V gene encodes CDR1 SEHNR and CDR2 FQNEAQ (reference sequence). The V end was cut by 1 base, the J end by 2 bases, with 9 bases between. The length of the CDR3 is 15 residues. CDR3 residues: CASSLVPVTGNTIYF. As DNA, the CDR3 is TGTGCCAGCAGCTTAGTGCCGGTAACTGGAAACACCATATATTTT.

The chain joins TRBV20-1 to TRBJ1-2; D is perhaps TRBD1 (6 bases). The V gene's germline CDR1 is DFQATT and CDR2 SNEGSKA (reference sequence). V was pared by 7 bases and J by 2 bases, with 14 bases between. The CDR3 contains 13 residues. CDR3 in amino acids: CSVNRDLNYGYTF. The DNA for the CDR3 is TGCAGTGTTAACAGGGATTTAAACTATGGCTACACCTTC.

This clonotype has a handful of counts. The gene calls are TRBV5-1 and TRBJ2-2; 7 nucleotides agree with TRBD1. Trimming at V came to 4 bases and at J to 0 bases, leaving 6 bases not matched to a gene. The length of the CDR3 is 16 residues. Looked up from germline, CDR1 is SGHRS and CDR2 is YFSETQ. Here the CDR3 reads CASSVQGQSNTGELFF. The CDR3 bases are TGCGCCAGCAGCGTACAGGGACAGTCGAACACCGGGGAGCTGTTTTTT.

In this sample, this clonotype turned up a few times. The chain is built from TRBV12-3 or TRBV12-4 and TRBJ1-6; TRBD1 matches 7 bases. Trimming at V came to 3 bases and at J to 9 bases, leaving 8 bases not matched to a gene. The CDR3 runs to 15 residues. In DNA, the CDR3 is TGTGCCAGCAGTTTTGAGACAGGGTTTGGTTCACCCCTCCACTTT. Encoded protein: CASSFETGFGSPLHF.

The V gene is TRBV6-2 or TRBV6-3, the J gene TRBJ2-1; no firm D call. The CDR3 spans 14 residues. The germline gives CDR1 MNHEY, CDR2 SVGEGT. V was clipped by 2 bases and J by 3 bases, with 8 bases between them. CDR3 coding DNA: TGTGCCAGCAGTTACCCAGGCGTCTACAATGAGCAGTTCTTC. Translated: CASSYPGVYNEQFF.